The 3 T cell receptor beta chains below all came from one sample that was sequenced in a study of blood T cell repertoires in COVID-19. Only in-frame clones appear in the TCRdb table, and some are missing; sequencing was by immunoSEQ multiplex PCR. Of some 130,000 clones listed, 80% to 85% are singletons. Sequencing was carried out using peripheral blood. These receptors were taken from a woman aged 55-75 years with active or convalescent COVID-19.

This clone was found once. Within the sample, other DNA sequences also encode this same CDR3. This chain joins TRBV27 and TRBJ2-2; no definite D call. Germline lookup yields CDR1 MNHEY and CDR2 SMNVEV (reference sequence). The CDR3 totals 11 residues. V gave up 6 bases and J gave up 6 bases, with 5 bases separating them. The CDR3 loop reads CASRFAGELFF. The CDR3 DNA is TGTGCCAGCAGATTCGCCGGGGAGCTGTTTTTT.

The rearrangement joins TRBV6-2 or TRBV6-3 to TRBJ1-1, with a weak D call TRBD1 (6 bases). The CDR3 loop spans 13 amino acids. With 6 bases removed from V and 14 bases from J, the gap between germline ends came to 22 bases. Looked up from germline, CDR1 is MNHEY and CDR2 is SVGEGT. CDR3 DNA sequence: TGTGCCAGCAGCCCTAGAGCGACAGGTGAACAATTCTTT. It codes for CASSPRATGEQFF.

The chain recombines TRBV5-1 with TRBJ1-4; D perhaps matches TRBD1 (5 bases). Trimming took 4 bases from V and 0 from J, leaving 13 bases between them. CDR1 is SGHRS, CDR2 YFSETQ, per germline. The CDR3 is 16 residues long. CDR3 sequence (DNA): TGCGCCAGCAGCCCCGAGGCGGGGGCAACTAATGAAAAACTGTTTTTT. This encodes CASSPEAGATNEKLFF. Supplemented by reference TRBV5-1 and TRBJ1-4, the full variable domain reads KAGVTQTPRYLIKTRGQQVTLSCSPISGHRSVSWYQQTPGQGLQFLFEYFSETQRNKGNFPGRFSGRQFSNSRSEMNVSTLELGDSALYLCASSPEAGATNEKLFFGSGTQLSVL.